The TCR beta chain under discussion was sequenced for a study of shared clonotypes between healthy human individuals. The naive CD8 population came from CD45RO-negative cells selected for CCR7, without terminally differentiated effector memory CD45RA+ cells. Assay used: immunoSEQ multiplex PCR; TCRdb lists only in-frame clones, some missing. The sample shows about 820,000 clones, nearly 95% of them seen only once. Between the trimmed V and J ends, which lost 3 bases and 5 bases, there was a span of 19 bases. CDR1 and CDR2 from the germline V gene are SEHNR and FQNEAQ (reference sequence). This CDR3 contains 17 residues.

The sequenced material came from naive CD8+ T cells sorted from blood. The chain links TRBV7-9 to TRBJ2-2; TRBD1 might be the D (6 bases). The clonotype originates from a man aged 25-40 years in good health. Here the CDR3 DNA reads TGTGCCAGCAGCTTGGGGGACCGGGGACAACTTACCGGGGAGCTGTTTTTT. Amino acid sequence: CASSLGDRGQLTGELFF.